This TCR beta chain was identified in a study of blood T cells in healthy people across ages. The V segment lost 4 bases and the J segment 12 bases; nucleotides outside the gene matches: 12. The CDR3 extends over 14 amino acids. Per germline, CDR1 ENHRY and CDR2 SYGVKD. Primed by a sample-barcoded 5' primer and a J-beta primer mix, a second PCR proceeded for roughly 6 to 12 cycles. MiXCR, run by TCRdb on the 5' RACE reads, gives a single entry per CDR3 protein. The top ten clones hold 11% of a sample with around 1.5 million distinct CDR3 sequences, roughly 32% of them seen once. Sequences were obtained from blood. The chain is built from TRBV10-3 and TRBJ2-5; 9 nucleotides align to TRBD2. This sequence originates from a woman younger than 45 in good health. CDR3 nucleotides: TGTGCCATCAGTGCGCCGACTAGCGGAACGGAGGAGTACTTC. Protein: CAISAPTSGTEEYF.